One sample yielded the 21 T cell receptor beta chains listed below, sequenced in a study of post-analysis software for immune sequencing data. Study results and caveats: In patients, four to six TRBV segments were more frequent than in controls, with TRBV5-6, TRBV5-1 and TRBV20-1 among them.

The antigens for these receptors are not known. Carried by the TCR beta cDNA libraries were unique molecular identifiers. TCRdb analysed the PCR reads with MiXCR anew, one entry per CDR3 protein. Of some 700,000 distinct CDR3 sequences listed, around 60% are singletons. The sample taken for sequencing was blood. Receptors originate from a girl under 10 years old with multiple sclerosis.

This CDR3 is CSASTGGNTEAFF. The CDR3 nucleotides read TGCAGTGCTTCAACAGGGGGGAACACTGAAGCTTTCTTT. The chain has TRBV20-1 and TRBJ1-1; 8 bases fit TRBD1. The V gene's germline CDR1 is DFQATT and CDR2 SNEGSKA (reference sequence). Losses at the gene ends were 5 bases for V and 1 base for J; bases not matched to a gene: 3. The CDR3 runs to 13 residues.

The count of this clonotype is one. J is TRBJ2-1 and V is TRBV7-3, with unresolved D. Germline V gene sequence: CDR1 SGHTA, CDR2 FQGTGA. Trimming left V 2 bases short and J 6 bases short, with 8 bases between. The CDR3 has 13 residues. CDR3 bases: TGTGCCAGCAGCTTACCGGTGGTCAATGAGCAGTTCTTC. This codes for CASSLPVVNEQFF.

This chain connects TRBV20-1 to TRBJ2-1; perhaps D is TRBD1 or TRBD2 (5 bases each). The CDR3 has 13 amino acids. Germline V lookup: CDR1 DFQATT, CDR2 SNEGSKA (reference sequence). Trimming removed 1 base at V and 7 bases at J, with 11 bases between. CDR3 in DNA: TGCAGTGCTAGAGGAGGGGTTGGAAATGAGCAGTTCTTC. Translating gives CSARGGVGNEQFF.

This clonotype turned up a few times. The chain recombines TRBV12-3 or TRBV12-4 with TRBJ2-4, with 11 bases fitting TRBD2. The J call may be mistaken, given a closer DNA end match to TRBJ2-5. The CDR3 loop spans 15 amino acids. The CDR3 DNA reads TGTGCCAGCAGTTTTGGTAGCGGGGGGGCGAAGACCCAGTACTTC. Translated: CASSFGSGGAKTQYF.

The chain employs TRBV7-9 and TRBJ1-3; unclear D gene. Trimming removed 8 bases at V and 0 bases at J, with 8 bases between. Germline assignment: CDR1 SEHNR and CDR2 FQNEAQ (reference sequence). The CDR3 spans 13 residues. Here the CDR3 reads CASGGNSGNTIYF. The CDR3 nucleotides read TGTGCCAGCGGAGGGAACTCTGGAAACACCATATATTTT.

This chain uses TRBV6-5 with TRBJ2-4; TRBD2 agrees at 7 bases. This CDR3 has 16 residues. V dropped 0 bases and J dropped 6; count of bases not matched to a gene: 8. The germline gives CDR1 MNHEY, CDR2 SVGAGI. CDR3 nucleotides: TGTGCCAGCAGTTACTCGGGGGGGACCTCCGGAAACATTCAGTACTTC. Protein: CASSYSGGTSGNIQYF.

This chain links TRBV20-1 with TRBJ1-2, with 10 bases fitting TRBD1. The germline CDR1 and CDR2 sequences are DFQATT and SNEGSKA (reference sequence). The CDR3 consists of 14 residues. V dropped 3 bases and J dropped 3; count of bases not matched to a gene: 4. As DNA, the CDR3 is TGCAGTGCTAGTCGGGACAGGGGTGACTATGGCTACACCTTC. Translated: CSASRDRGDYGYTF.

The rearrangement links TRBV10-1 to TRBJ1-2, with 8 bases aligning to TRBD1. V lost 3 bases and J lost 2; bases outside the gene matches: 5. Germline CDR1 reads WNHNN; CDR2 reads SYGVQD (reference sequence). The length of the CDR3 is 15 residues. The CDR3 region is CASSEPTGVNYGYTF. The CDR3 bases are TGCGCCAGCAGTGAACCGACAGGGGTCAACTATGGCTACACCTTC.

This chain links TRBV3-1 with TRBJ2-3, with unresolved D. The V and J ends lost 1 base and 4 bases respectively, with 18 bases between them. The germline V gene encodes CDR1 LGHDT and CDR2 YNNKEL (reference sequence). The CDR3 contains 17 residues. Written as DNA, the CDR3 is TGTGCCAGCAGCCAAGTACTACGAGTTTTCCGCCCAGATACGCAGTATTTT. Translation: CASSQVLRVFRPDTQYF.

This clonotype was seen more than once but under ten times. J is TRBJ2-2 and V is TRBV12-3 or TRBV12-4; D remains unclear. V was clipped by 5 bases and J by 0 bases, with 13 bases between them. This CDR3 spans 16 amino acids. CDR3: CASSPRPISNTGELFF. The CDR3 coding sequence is TGTGCCAGCAGTCCTAGGCCAATATCGAACACCGGGGAGCTGTTTTTT.

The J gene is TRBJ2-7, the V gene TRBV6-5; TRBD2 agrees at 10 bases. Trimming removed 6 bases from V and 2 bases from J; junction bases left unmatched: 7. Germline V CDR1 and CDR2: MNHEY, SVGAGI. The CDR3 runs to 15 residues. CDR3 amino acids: CASSKLAGPAYEQYF. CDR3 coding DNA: TGTGCCAGCAGCAAACTAGCGGGACCTGCCTACGAGCAGTACTTC.

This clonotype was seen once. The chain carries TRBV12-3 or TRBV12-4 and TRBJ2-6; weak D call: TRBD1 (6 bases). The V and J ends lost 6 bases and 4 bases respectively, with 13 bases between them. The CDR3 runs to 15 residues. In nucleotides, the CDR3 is TGTGCCAGCAGAGCAACAGGGCCGGGGGCCAACGTCCTGACTTTC. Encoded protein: CASRATGPGANVLTF.

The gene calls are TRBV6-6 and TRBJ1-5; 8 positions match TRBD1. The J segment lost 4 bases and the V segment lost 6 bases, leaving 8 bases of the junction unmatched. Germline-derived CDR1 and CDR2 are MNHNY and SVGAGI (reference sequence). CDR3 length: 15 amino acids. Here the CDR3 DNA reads TGTGCCAGCAGCCTCGGACAGGGAGTAAATCAGCCCCAGCATTTT. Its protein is CASSLGQGVNQPQHF.

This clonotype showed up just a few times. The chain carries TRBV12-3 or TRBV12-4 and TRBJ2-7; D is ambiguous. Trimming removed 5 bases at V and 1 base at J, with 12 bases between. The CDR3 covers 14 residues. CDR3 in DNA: TGTGCCAGCAGTCCCAGGACGGTTTCCTACGAGCAGTACTTC. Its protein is CASSPRTVSYEQYF.

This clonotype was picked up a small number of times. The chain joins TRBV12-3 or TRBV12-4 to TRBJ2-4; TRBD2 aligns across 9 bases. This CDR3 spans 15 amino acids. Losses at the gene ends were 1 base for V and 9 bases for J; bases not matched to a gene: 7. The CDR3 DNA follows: TGTGCCAGCAGTTTAGGGCTAGCGGGACGGGGCATTCAGTACTTC. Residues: CASSLGLAGRGIQYF.

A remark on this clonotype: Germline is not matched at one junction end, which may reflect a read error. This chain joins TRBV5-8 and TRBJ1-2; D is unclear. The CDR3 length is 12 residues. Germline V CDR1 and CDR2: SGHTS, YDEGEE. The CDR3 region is CASSGRGYGYIF. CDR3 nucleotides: TGTGCCAGCAGCGGCAGAGGTTATGGCTACATCTTC.

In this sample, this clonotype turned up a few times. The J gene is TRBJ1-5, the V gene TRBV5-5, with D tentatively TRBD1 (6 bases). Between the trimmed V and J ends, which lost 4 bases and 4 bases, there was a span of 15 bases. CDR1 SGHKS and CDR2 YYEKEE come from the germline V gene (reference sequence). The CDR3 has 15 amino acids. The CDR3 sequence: CASSTGDTGNQPQHF. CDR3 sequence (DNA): TGTGCCAGCAGCACGGGGGACACAGGGAATCAGCCCCAGCATTTT.

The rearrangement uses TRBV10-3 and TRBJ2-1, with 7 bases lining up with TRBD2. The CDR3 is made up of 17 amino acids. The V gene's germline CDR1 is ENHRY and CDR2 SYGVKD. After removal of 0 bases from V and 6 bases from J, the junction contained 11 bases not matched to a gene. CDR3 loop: CAISESGGGSGVNEQFF. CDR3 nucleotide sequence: TGTGCCATCAGTGAGTCGGGTGGCGGGAGCGGAGTCAATGAGCAGTTCTTC.

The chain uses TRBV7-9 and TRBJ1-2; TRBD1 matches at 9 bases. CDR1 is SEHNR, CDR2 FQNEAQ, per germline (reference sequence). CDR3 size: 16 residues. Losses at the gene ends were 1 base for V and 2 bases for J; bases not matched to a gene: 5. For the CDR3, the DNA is TGTGCCAGCAGCTTAGGTGCCGGACAGGGGAACTATGGCTACACCTTC. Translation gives CASSLGAGQGNYGYTF.

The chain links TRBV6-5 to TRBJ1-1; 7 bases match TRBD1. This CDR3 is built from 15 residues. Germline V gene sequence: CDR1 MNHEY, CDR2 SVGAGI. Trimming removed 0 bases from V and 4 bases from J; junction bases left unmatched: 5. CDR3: CASSYSGQVSTEAFF. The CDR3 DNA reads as TGTGCCAGCAGTTACTCCGGACAGGTATCCACTGAAGCTTTCTTT.

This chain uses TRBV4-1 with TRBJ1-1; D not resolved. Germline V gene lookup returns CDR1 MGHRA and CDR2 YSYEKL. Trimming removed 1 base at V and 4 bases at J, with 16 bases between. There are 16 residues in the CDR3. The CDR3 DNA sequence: TGCGCCAGCAGCCAAGGGGCAGGATCTTGGGGCACTGAAGCTTTCTTT. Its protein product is CASSQGAGSWGTEAFF.